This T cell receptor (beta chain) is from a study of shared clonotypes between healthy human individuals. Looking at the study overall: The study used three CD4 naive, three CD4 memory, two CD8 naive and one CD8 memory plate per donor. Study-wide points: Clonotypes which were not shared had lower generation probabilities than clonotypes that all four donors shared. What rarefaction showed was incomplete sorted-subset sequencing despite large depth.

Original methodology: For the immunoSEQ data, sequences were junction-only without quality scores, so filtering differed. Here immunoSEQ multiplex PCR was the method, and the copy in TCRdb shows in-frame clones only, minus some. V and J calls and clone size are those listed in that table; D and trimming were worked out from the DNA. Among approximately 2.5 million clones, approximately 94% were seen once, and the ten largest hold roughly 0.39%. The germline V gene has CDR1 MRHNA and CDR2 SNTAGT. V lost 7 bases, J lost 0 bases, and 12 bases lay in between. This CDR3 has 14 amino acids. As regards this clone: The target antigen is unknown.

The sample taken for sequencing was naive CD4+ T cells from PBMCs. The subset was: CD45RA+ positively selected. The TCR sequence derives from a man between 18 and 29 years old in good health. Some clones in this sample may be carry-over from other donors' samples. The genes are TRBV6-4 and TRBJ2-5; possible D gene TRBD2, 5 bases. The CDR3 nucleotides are TGTGCCAGCAAGAGGGTCCCGTACCAAGAGACCCAGTACTTC. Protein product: CASKRVPYQETQYF.